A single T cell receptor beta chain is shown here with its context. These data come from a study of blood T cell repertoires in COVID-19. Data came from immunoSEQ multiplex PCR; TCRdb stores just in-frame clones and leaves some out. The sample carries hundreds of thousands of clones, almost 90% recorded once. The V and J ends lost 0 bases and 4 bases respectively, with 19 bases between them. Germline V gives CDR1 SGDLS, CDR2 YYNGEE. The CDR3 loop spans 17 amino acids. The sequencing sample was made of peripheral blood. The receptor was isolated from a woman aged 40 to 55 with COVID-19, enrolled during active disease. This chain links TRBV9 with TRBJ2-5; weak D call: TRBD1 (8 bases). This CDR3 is CASSVDPGGGGRETQYF. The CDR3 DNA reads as TGTGCCAGCAGCGTAGACCCAGGGGGCGGGGGTCGAGAGACCCAGTACTTC.